A selection of T cell receptor beta chains follows, all from one sample in a study of blood T cell repertoires in COVID-19. The repertoire was sequenced with immunoSEQ multiplex PCR; TCRdb's copy has only in-frame clones and lacks some. This sample yields 150,000 to 200,000 clones, of which roughly 73% are seen a single time; around 2.7% belongs to the top ten. The sample was peripheral blood. The receptors come from a man aged 65-85 years with acute or convalescent COVID-19. CDR3s leave out the opening cysteine and the closing phenylalanine or tryptophan.

TRBJ1-1 TRBV3-1/TRBV3-2 ASSPRDSESEAF
TRBJ2-1 TRBV12-3/TRBV12-4 ASSLLRNNEQF
TRBJ1-2 TRBV24-1 ATSDFDRGSYT
TRBJ1-1 TRBV18 ASSPPRSQNTEAF
TRBJ1-5 TRBV24-1 ATSDPRGGSQH
TRBJ2-6 TRBV28 ASSFGTASSGANVLT
TRBJ2-1 TRBV6-5 ASRVAAGGSNEQF
TRBJ2-7 TRBV20-1 SARRSYEQY
TRBJ2-7 TRBV24-1 ATHSSGTGTRYEQY
TRBJ1-2 TRBV18 ASSPRSGEGYT
TRBJ1-5 TRBV5-1 ASSLEPQGKDQPQH